This TCR beta chain was sequenced during a study of molecular identifiers for immune sequencing clone quantification. Overall study: Four of five splits of RNA from around 18,000 or 91,000 naive CD8 cells were sequenced in replicates. Overall study results and limits: In CMV-specific effectors, clones above 20 copies held over 98% of molecules; naive, under 1%. In cases of identical TCR molecules sharing a barcode, highly expanded clone sizes could be underestimated.

Germline V lookup: CDR1 LNHDA, CDR2 SQIVND (reference sequence). V gave up 5 bases and J gave up 9 bases, with 11 bases separating them. The CDR3 has 13 amino acids. TCRdb reprocessed the PCR reads with MiXCR, giving one entry per CDR3 protein. The repertoire has a few hundred thousand distinct CDR3 sequences, about a quarter of them found once; the top ten carry roughly 0.7%. This clonotype showed up just a few times. The antigen is undetermined. The rearrangement uses TRBV19 and TRBJ1-6, with D perhaps matching TRBD1 (5 bases). The sequence derives from a human donor in good health. Some libraries in this study had Jurkat cell RNA spiked in. The sample consisted of naive CD8+ T cells from blood, with Jurkat cell RNA spiked in. Documented subset: FACS-sorted CD8+CD4-CCR7+CD45RA+ naive T cells. This CDR3 is CASSSTTGSPLHF. CDR3 DNA: TGTGCCAGTAGTTCGACCACAGGTTCACCCCTCCACTTT.